What follows describes a single T cell receptor beta chain. The CDR3 is 15 amino acids. J gave up 1 base and V 6 bases, and 7 bases lay outside the gene matches. Germline V gene data show CDR1 as LGHNA and CDR2 as YNFKEQ. The protocol was immunoSEQ multiplex PCR, while the TCRdb copy is restricted to in-frame clones and leaves out a portion. Of approximately 79,000 clones listed, approximately 92% were seen once; the top ten hold around 0.22%. The data were taken from a study of T cell changes during pregnancy in multiple sclerosis. V usage is TRBV4-2 and J usage is TRBJ1-1; TRBD1 aligns across 8 bases. Source: CD4+ T cells from peripheral blood mononuclear cells, taken before pregnancy. The TCR comes from a female donor with multiple sclerosis, enrolled in a pregnancy study. CDR3 bases: TGTGCCAGCAGGGTAGAGACAGGGGCGAACACTGAAGCTTTCTTT. Its translation is CASRVETGANTEAFF.